What follows describes a single TCR beta chain. This sample was taken from a study of Graves' ophthalmopathy and Graves' hyperthyroidism. Amplified material comprised TCR beta CDR3 regions derived from RNA transcripts. Scientists carried out first-round RT-PCR using HTBI primers and then a second-round multiplex PCR. Each CDR3 protein is one row after TCRdb ran MiXCR on the multiplex PCR reads. Here the sample spans under 350,000 distinct CDR3 sequences, about a sixth being singletons. The CDR3 has 15 residues. Trimming at V came to 0 bases and at J to 5 bases, leaving 5 bases not matched to a gene. Germline CDR1 SGHDN, CDR2 FVKESK.

The sequence was collected from an adult man with Graves' ophthalmopathy. Sequencing was done on a sample of peripheral blood. The chain combines TRBV14 with TRBJ1-1; 8 nucleotides match TRBD1. The CDR3 spells CASSQDQGAGTEAFF. In DNA form, the CDR3 reads TGTGCCAGCAGCCAAGATCAGGGGGCAGGGACTGAAGCTTTCTTT.